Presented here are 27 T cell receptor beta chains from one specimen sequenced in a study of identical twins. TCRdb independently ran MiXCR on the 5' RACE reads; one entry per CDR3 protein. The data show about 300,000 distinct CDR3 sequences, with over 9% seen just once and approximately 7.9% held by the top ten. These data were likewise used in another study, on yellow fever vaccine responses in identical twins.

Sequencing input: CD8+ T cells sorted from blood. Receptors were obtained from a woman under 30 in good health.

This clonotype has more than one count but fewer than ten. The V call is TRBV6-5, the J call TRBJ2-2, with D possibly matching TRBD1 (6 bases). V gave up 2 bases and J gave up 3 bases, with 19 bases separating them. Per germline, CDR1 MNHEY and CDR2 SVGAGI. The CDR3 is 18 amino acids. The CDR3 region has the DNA TGTGCCAGCAGTTACACCCCACAGGGACCCATATACACCGGGGAGCTGTTTTTT. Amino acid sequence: CASSYTPQGPIYTGELFF.

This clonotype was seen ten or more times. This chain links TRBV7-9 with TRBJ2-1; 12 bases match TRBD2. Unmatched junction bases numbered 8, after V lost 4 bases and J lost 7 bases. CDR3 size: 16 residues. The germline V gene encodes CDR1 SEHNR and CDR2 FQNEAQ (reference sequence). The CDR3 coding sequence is TGTGCCAGCAGCTCGGGAGGGACTAGCGGGCAAAATGAGCAGTTCTTC. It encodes CASSSGGTSGQNEQFF.

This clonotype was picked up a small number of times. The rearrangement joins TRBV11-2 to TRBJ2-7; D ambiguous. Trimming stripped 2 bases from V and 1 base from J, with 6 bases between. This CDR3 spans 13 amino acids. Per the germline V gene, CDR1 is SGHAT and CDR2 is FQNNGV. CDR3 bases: TGTGCCAGCAGCTTACACATTTCCTACGAGCAGTACTTC. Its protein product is CASSLHISYEQYF. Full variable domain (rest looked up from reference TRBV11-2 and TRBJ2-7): EAGVAQSPRYKIIEKRQSVAFWCNPISGHATLYWYQQILGQGPKLLIQFQNNGVVDDSQLPKDRFSAERLKGVDSTLKIQPAKLEDSAVYLCASSLHISYEQYFGPGTRLTVT.

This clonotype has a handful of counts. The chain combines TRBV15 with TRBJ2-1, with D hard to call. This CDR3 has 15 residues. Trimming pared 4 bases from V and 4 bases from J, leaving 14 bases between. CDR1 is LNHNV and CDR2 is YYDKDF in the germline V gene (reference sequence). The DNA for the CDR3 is TGTGCCACCAGCAAGGTGGACCCTGTATACAATGAGCAGTTCTTC. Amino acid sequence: CATSKVDPVYNEQFF.

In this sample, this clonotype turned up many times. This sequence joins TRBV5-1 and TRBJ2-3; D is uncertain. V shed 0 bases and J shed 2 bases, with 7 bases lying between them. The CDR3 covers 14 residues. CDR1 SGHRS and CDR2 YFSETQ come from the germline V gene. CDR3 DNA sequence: TGCGCCAGCAGCTTGGTTTTCCCCACAGATACGCAGTATTTT. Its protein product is CASSLVFPTDTQYF.

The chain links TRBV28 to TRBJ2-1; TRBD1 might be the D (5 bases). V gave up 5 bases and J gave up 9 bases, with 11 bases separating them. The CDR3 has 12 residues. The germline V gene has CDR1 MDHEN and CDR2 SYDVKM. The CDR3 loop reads CASSDLRGEQFF. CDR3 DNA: TGTGCCAGCAGTGACCTAAGGGGTGAGCAGTTCTTC.

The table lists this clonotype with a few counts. The CDR3 here is CASSLGQLGTDTQYF. In DNA form, the CDR3 reads TGTGCCAGCAGCTTAGGGCAGCTCGGCACAGATACGCAGTATTTT. The chain joins TRBV11-2 to TRBJ2-3; unclear D gene. This CDR3 has 15 amino acids. The germline V and J ends were trimmed by 1 base and 1 base, with 9 bases remaining between them. CDR1 is SGHAT, CDR2 FQNNGV, per germline.

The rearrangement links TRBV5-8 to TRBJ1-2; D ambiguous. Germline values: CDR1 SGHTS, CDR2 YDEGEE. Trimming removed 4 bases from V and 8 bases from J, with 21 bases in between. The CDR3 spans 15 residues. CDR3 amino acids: CASSQDPGRVEGYTF. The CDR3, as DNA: TGTGCCAGCAGCCAAGACCCGGGGAGGGTCGAGGGCTACACCTTC.

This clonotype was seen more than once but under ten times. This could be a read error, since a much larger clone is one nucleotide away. CDR3 loop: CASSDNGELFF. In DNA, the CDR3 is TGTGCCAGCAGTGACAACGGGGAGCTGTTTTTT. The J gene is TRBJ2-2, the V gene TRBV2; D unresolved. V gave up 3 bases and J gave up 7 bases, with 3 bases separating them. This CDR3 has 11 amino acids. CDR1 and CDR2 (germline): SNHLY, FYNNEI.

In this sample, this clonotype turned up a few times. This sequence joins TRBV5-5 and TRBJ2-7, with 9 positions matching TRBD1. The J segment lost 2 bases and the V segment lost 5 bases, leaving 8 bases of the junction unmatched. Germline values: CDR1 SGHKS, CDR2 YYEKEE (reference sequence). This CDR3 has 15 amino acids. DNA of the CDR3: TGTGCCAGCAGTTTCCGGGACAGGGTTACCTACGAGCAGTACTTC. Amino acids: CASSFRDRVTYEQYF.

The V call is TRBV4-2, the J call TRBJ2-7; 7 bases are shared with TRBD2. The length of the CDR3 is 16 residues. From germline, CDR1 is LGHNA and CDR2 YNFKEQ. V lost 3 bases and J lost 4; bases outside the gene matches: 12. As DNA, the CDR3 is TGTGCCAGCAGCCAGGCTAGCGGTTATGGAGCGTACGAGCAGTACTTC. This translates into CASSQASGYGAYEQYF.

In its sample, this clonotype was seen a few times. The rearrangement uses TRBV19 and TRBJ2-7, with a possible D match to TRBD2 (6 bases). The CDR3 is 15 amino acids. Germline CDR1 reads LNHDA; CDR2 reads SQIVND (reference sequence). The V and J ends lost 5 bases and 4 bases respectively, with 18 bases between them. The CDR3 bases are TGTGCCAGTAGTCCCGCGGCCGGAGGGCTTTACGAGCAGTACTTC. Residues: CASSPAAGGLYEQYF.

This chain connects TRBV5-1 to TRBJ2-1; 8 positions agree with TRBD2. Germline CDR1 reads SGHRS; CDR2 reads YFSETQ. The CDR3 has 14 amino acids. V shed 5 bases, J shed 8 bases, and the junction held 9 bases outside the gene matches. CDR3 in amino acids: CASRLREGGDEQFF. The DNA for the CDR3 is TGCGCCAGCAGGCTTCGGGAGGGTGGTGATGAGCAGTTCTTC.

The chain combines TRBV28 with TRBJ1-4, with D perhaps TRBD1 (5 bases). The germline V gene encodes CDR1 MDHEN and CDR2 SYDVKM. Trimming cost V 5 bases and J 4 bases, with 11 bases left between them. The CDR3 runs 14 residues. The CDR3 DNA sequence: TGTGCCAGCAGTCCCGGACACCATAATGAAAAACTGTTTTTT. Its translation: CASSPGHHNEKLFF.

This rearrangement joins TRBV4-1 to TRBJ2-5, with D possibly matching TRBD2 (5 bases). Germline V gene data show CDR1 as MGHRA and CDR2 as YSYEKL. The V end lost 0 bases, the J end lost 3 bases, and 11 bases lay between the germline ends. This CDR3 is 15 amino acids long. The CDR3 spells CASSQDLGLEETQYF. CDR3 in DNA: TGCGCCAGCAGCCAAGATTTAGGACTTGAAGAGACCCAGTACTTC.

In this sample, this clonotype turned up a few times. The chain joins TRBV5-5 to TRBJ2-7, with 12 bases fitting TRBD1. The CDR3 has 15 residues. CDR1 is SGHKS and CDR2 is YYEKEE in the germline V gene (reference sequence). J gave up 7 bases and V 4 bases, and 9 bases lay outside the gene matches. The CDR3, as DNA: TGTGCCAGCAGCGAGCCGGGACAGGGGGCGAATGAGCAGTACTTC. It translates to CASSEPGQGANEQYF.

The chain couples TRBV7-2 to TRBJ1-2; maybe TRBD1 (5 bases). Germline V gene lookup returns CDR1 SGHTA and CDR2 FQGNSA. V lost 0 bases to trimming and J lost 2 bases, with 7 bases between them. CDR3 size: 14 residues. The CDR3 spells CASSLAGENYGYTF. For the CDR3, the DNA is TGTGCCAGCAGCTTAGCGGGGGAAAACTATGGCTACACCTTC.

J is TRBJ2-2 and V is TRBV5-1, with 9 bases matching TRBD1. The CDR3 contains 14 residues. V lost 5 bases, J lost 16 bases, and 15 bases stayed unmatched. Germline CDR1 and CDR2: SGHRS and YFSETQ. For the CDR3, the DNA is TGCGCCAGCAGAGAATGGACAGGGGCCCAGGATGGGTTTTTT. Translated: CASREWTGAQDGFF.

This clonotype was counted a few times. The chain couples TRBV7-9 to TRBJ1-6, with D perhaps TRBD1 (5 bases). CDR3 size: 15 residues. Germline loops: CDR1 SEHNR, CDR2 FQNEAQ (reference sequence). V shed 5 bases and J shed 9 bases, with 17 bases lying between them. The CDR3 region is CASSPHSGGFSPLHF. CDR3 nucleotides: TGTGCCAGCAGCCCACACAGTGGGGGATTTTCACCCCTCCACTTT.

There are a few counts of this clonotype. The CDR3 coding sequence is TGTGCCAGCAGTTTTAGCGGGGGAGAGACCCAGTACTTC. It encodes CASSFSGGETQYF. The V call is TRBV12-3 or TRBV12-4, the J call TRBJ2-5, with 9 bases matching TRBD2. The CDR3 has 13 amino acids. Trimming cost V 3 bases and J 4 bases; bases outside gene matches: 0.

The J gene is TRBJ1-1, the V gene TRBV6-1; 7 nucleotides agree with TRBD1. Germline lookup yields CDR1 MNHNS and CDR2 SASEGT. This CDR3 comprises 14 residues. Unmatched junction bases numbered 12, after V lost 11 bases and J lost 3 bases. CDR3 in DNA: TGTGCCGGCGGTCCGTCAGGGGGGTACACTGAAGCTTTCTTT. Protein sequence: CAGGPSGGYTEAFF.

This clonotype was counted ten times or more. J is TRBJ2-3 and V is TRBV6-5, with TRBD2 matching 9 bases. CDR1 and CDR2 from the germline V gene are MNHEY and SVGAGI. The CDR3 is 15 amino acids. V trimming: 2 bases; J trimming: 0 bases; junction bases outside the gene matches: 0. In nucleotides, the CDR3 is TGTGCCAGCAGTTACGGACTAGCGAGCACAGATACGCAGTATTTT. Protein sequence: CASSYGLASTDTQYF.

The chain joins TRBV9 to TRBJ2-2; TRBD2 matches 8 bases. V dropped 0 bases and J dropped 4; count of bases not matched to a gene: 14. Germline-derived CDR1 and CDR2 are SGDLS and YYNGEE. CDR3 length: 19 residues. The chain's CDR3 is CASSVDPSGPDRITGELFF. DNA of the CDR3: TGTGCCAGCAGCGTAGATCCTAGCGGGCCCGACCGTATCACCGGGGAGCTGTTTTTT.

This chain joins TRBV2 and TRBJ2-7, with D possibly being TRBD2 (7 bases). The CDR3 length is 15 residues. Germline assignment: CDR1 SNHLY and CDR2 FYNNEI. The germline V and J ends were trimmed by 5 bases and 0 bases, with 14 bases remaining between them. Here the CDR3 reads CASSKGGGSSYEQYV. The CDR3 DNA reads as TGTGCCAGCAGTAAAGGGGGAGGGAGCTCCTACGAGCAGTACGTC.

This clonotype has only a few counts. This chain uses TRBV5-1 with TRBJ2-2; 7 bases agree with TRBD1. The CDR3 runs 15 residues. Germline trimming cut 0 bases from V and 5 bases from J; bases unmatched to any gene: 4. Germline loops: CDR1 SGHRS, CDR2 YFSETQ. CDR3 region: CASSLAYRGTGELFF. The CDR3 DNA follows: TGCGCCAGCAGCTTGGCCTACAGGGGTACCGGGGAGCTGTTTTTT.

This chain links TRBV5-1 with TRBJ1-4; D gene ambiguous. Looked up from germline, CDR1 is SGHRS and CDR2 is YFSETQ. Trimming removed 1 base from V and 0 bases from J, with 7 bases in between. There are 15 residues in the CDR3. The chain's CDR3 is CASSLTVATNEKLFF. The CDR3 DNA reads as TGCGCCAGCAGCTTGACCGTGGCAACTAATGAAAAACTGTTTTTT.

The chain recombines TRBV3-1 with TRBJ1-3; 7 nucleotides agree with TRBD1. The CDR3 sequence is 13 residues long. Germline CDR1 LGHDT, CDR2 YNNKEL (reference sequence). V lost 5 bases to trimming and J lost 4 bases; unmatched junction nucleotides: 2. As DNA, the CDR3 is TGTGCCAGCAGCGAGGGACAGGGAAACACCATATATTTT. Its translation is CASSEGQGNTIYF.